This TCR beta chain was captured by sequencing in a study of blood T cell repertoires in COVID-19. This clone was counted a few times. Generated by immunoSEQ multiplex PCR, the TCRdb table keeps only in-frame clones and is missing some. The data hold about 290,000 clones, with about 82% observed a single time. This TCR was sampled from a woman in her fifties or sixties with active or convalescent COVID-19. Sequencing was done on a sample of peripheral blood.

The CDR3 region is CASSTHRVGYGYTF. CDR3 coding DNA: TGTGCCAGCAGTACCCACAGGGTGGGCTATGGCTACACCTTC. The chain joins TRBV28 to TRBJ1-2, with D possibly being TRBD1 (6 bases). CDR3 length equals 14 residues. Trimming took off 5 bases at V and 4 bases at J, with 14 bases between the two ends. Germline lookup yields CDR1 MDHEN and CDR2 SYDVKM.